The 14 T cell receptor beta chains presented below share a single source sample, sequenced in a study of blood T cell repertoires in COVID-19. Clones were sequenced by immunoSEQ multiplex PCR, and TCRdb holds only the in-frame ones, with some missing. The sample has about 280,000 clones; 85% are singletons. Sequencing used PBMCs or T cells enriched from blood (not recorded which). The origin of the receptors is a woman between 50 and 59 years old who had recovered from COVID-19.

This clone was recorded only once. The DNA for the CDR3 is TGTGCCAGCAGGGGGCCCACTAAACTGTTTTTT. Translating it yields CASRGPTKLFF. The J gene is TRBJ1-4, the V gene TRBV25-1; a weak D match, TRBD1 (5 bases). CDR3 length: 11 residues. V lost 6 bases, J lost 11 bases, and 10 bases lay in between. CDR1 and CDR2 (germline): MGHDK, SYGVNS.

CDR3: CASSLGSLAGATYEQYF. Written as DNA, the CDR3 is TGTGCCAGCAGCTTGGGGTCTCTAGCGGGGGCTACCTACGAGCAGTACTTC. The V and J genes are TRBV5-6 and TRBJ2-7; 10 bases agree with TRBD2. The germline V gene has CDR1 SGHDT and CDR2 YYEEEE. The junction had 8 bases not matched to a gene; V was cut back by 0 bases and J by 2 bases. CDR3 size: 17 residues. Together with reference TRBV5-6 and TRBJ2-7, the CDR3 gives the full variable domain: DAGVTQSPTHLIKTRGQQVTLRCSPKSGHDTVSWYQQALGQGPQFIFQYYEEEERQRGNFPDRFSGHQFPNYSSELNVNALLLGDSALYLCASSLGSLAGATYEQYFGPGTRLTVT.

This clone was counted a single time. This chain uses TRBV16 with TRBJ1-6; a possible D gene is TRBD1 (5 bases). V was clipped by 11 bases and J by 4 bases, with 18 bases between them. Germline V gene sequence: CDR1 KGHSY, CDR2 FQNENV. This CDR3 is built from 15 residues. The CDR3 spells CASSTGLRYNSPLHF. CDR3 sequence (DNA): TGTGCCTCGAGTACAGGTTTGCGATATAATTCACCCCTCCACTTT.

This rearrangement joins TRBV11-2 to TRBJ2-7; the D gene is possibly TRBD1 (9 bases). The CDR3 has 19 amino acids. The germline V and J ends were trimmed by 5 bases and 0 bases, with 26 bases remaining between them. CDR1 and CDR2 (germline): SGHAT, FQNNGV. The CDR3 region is CASSHRGPVIAGTSYEQYF. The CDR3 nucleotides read TGTGCCAGCAGCCACAGGGGGCCGGTAATAGCGGGGACCTCCTACGAGCAGTACTTC.

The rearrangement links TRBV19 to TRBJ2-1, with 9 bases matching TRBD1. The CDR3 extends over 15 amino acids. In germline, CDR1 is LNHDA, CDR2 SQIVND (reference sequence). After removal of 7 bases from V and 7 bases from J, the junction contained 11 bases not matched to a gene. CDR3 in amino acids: CASNPQGAPGNEQFF. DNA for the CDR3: TGTGCCAGTAACCCACAGGGGGCCCCAGGGAATGAGCAGTTCTTC.

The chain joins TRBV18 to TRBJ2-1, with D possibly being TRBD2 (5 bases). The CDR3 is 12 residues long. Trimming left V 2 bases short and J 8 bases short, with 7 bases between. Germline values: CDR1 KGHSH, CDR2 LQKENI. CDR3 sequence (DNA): TGTGCCAGCTCACCAGGACTCTATGAGCAGTTCTTC. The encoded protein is CASSPGLYEQFF. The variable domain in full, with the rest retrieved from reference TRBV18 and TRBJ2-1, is NAGVMQNPRHLVRRRGQEARLRCSPMKGHSHVYWYRQLPEEGLKFMVYLQKENIIDESGMPKERFSAEFPKEGPSILRIQQVVRGDSAAYFCASSPGLYEQFFGPGTRLTVL.

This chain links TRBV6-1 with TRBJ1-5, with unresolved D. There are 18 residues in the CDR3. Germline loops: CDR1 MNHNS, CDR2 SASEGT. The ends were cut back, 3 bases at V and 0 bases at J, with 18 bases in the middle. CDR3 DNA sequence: TGTGCCAGCAGTGATGGGTTCGCAGGAACAAATAGCAATCAGCCCCAGCATTTT. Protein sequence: CASSDGFAGTNSNQPQHF.

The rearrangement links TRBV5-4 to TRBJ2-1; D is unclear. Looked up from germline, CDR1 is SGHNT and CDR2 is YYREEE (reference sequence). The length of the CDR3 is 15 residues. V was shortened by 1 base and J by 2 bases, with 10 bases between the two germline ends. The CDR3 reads CASSLPLRPYNEQFF. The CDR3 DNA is TGTGCCAGCAGCTTGCCATTGCGCCCCTACAATGAGCAGTTCTTC.

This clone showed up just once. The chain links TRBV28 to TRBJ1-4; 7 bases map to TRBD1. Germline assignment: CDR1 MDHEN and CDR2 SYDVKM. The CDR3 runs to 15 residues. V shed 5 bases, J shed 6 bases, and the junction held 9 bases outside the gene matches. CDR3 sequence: CASSPQQGSDEKLFF. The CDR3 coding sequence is TGTGCCAGCAGTCCACAACAGGGGTCGGATGAAAAACTGTTTTTT.

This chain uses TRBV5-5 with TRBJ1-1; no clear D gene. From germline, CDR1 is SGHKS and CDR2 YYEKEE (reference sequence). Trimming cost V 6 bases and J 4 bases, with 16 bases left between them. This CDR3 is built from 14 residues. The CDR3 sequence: CASTRQFGGTEAFF. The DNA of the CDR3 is TGTGCCAGCACCCGCCAGTTTGGCGGCACTGAAGCTTTCTTT.

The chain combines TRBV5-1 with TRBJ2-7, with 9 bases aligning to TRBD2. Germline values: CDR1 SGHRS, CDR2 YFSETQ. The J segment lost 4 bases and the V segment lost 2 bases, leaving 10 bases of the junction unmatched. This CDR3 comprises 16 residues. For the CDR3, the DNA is TGCGCCAGCAGCTTACGGACAGGACTAGCGATATACGAGCAGTACTTC. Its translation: CASSLRTGLAIYEQYF.

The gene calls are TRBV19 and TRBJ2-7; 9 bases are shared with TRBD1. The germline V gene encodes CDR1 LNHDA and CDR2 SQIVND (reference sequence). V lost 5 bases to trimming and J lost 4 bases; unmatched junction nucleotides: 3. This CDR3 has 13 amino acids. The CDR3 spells CASSHGQGYEQYF. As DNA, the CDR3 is TGTGCCAGTAGTCATGGACAGGGGTACGAGCAGTACTTC.

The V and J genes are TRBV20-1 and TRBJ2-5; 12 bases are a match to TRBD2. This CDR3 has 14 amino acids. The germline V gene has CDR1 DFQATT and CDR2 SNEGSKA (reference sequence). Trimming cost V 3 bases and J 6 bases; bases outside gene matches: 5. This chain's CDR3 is CSASTSGRTKTQYF. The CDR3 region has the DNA TGCAGTGCTAGTACTAGCGGGAGGACTAAGACCCAGTACTTC.

The chain's CDR3 is CASSPRGGGDEQYF. CDR3 nucleotides: TGTGCCAGCAGCCCGCGTGGGGGGGGCGACGAGCAGTACTTC. V is TRBV7-8 and J is TRBJ2-7, with D tentatively TRBD2 (7 bases). CDR3 length: 14 amino acids. Trimming cost V 5 bases and J 5 bases, with 16 bases left between them. Germline-derived CDR1 and CDR2 are SGHVS and FQNEAQ. The full variable domain, completed using reference TRBV7-8 and TRBJ2-7, is GAGVSQSPRYKVAKRGQDVALRCDPISGHVSLFWYQQALGQGPEFLTYFQNEAQLDKSGLPSDRFFAERPEGSVSTLKIQRTQQEDSAVYLCASSPRGGGDEQYFGPGTRLTVT.